These 22 T cell receptor beta chains originate from one sample sequenced in a study of blood T cell repertoires in COVID-19. TCRdb keeps only in-frame clones here, not all; method: immunoSEQ multiplex PCR. The sample holds 150,000 to 160,000 clones, around 83% seen once. Sequences were obtained from peripheral blood. The receptors shown here come from a woman aged 45-65 years with acute or convalescent COVID-19.

This clone was recorded once. The CDR3, as DNA: TGTGCCAGCAGTTTAGGGGGAGGCCGGTCAGAAGCTTTCTTT. Residues: CASSLGGGRSEAFF. The chain uses TRBV28 and TRBJ1-1; perhaps TRBD1 as D (5 bases). Germline CDR1 MDHEN, CDR2 SYDVKM. This CDR3 comprises 14 residues. The V end was cut by 2 bases, the J end by 8 bases, with 15 bases between.

The chain recombines TRBV20-1 with TRBJ1-5, with D possibly being TRBD1 (5 bases). Deletions cut 3 bases from V and 0 bases from J, with 9 bases between. CDR3 size: 14 residues. Germline assignment: CDR1 DFQATT and CDR2 SNEGSKA (reference sequence). CDR3 region: CSASVGLSNQPQHF. CDR3 in DNA: TGCAGTGCTAGTGTGGGACTTAGCAATCAGCCCCAGCATTTT.

This clone appeared once. The J gene is TRBJ1-2, the V gene TRBV14; D gene ambiguous. The CDR3 is 13 amino acids. Germline V gene data show CDR1 as SGHDN and CDR2 as FVKESK. With 1 base removed from V and 5 bases from J, the gap between germline ends came to 8 bases. The CDR3 coding sequence is TGTGCCAGCAGCCAAGCCCCGGGGTATGGCTACACCTTC. Translating it yields CASSQAPGYGYTF.

The rearrangement uses TRBV10-3 and TRBJ1-5; D unclear. Germline assignment: CDR1 ENHRY and CDR2 SYGVKD. Trimming pared 4 bases from V and 4 bases from J, leaving 5 bases between. This CDR3 has 12 residues. The CDR3 spells CAISVTNQPQHF. The CDR3 DNA is TGTGCCATCAGTGTAACAAATCAGCCCCAGCATTTT.

The J gene is TRBJ1-5, the V gene TRBV6-1, with no clear D. In germline, CDR1 is MNHNS, CDR2 SASEGT. Trimming took 2 bases from V and 4 from J, leaving 6 bases between them. This CDR3 has 13 amino acids. The CDR3 protein is CASSENPNQPQHF. In DNA, the CDR3 is TGTGCCAGCAGTGAAAATCCGAATCAGCCCCAGCATTTT.

V is TRBV2 and J is TRBJ2-7, with a weak D call TRBD1 (5 bases). CDR3 length: 14 residues. Per germline, CDR1 SNHLY and CDR2 FYNNEI. Trimming shortened V by 6 bases and J by 0 bases, and 12 bases separated the two germline ends. In DNA form, the CDR3 reads TGTGCCAGCAGAGCGACAGTCCACTCCTACGAGCAGTACTTC. Its protein product is CASRATVHSYEQYF.

The V gene is TRBV2, the J gene TRBJ1-1, with 9 bases lining up with TRBD1. The junction had 7 bases not matched to a gene; V was cut back by 5 bases and J by 6 bases. Looked up from germline, CDR1 is SNHLY and CDR2 is FYNNEI. The CDR3 totals 14 residues. CDR3 DNA sequence: TGTGCCAGCAGTCTACAGGGGGCCCCGCCTGAAGCTTTCTTT. This codes for CASSLQGAPPEAFF.

The chain joins TRBV19 to TRBJ2-1; TRBD1 aligns across 7 bases. The CDR3 contains 15 residues. V was clipped by 9 bases and J by 0 bases; unmatched bases: 8. Germline CDR1 reads LNHDA; CDR2 reads SQIVND (reference sequence). The CDR3 spells CASQSGTASYNEQFF. CDR3 DNA sequence: TGTGCCAGCCAGTCCGGGACAGCCTCCTACAATGAGCAGTTCTTC.

The chain combines TRBV18 with TRBJ2-3, with D perhaps matching TRBD1 (6 bases). CDR1 is KGHSH, CDR2 LQKENI, per germline. Deletions cut 5 bases from V and 0 bases from J, with 21 bases between. CDR3 length equals 18 residues. The CDR3 bases are TGTGCCAGCTCATCTGCCGACAGGAGCTATACTAGCACAGATACGCAGTATTTT. Its translation is CASSSADRSYTSTDTQYF.

The gene calls are TRBV7-3 and TRBJ2-5, with TRBD2 identical over 9 bases. V shed 5 bases and J 8 bases; nucleotides not matched to a gene: 6. There are 13 residues in the CDR3. CDR1 and CDR2 from the germline V gene are SGHTA and FQGTGA. The DNA for the CDR3 is TGTGCCAGCAGCGCCGGGACTAGCAGTACCCAGTACTTC. Translated, it gives CASSAGTSSTQYF.

V usage is TRBV9 and J usage is TRBJ1-4, with 9 bases aligning to TRBD1. From germline, CDR1 is SGDLS and CDR2 YYNGEE. V dropped 4 bases and J dropped 8; count of bases not matched to a gene: 6. This CDR3 comprises 14 residues. The CDR3 bases are TGTGCCAGCAGCTCGGGACAGGGAAACGAAAAACTGTTTTTT. The encoded protein is CASSSGQGNEKLFF. The full variable domain, rest sourced from reference TRBV9 and TRBJ1-4, is DSGVTQTPKHLITATGQRVTLRCSPRSGDLSVYWYQQSLDQGLQFLIQYYNGEERAKGNILERFSAQQFPDLHSELNLSSLELGDSALYFCASSSGQGNEKLFFGSGTQLSVL.

The chain employs TRBV11-3 and TRBJ1-1, with TRBD1 matching 7 bases. This CDR3 has 18 residues. The germline CDR1 and CDR2 sequences are SGHNT and YENEEA. After removal of 4 bases from V and 4 bases from J, the junction contained 18 bases not matched to a gene. The DNA for the CDR3 is TGTGCCAGCAGCTCCGCAGGGGGACACCCCCAGCGTGGCACTGAAGCTTTCTTT. Translation: CASSSAGGHPQRGTEAFF.

This sequence joins TRBV2 and TRBJ1-3, with D possibly TRBD1 on 5 matching bases. Per the germline V gene, CDR1 is SNHLY and CDR2 is FYNNEI. Deletions cut 6 bases from V and 4 bases from J, with 13 bases between. This CDR3 contains 14 residues. The CDR3 sequence is CASRLDRGGNTIYF. The DNA for the CDR3 is TGTGCCAGCAGGCTAGACCGGGGGGGAAACACCATATATTTT.

This clone was observed once. The chain employs TRBV6-5 and TRBJ1-4, with D maybe TRBD1 (6 bases). V was cut by 4 bases and J by 5 bases, with 14 bases left in between. Germline CDR1 reads MNHEY; CDR2 reads SVGAGI. The CDR3 covers 15 residues. This chain's CDR3 is CASSFRQETNEKLFF. DNA for the CDR3: TGTGCCAGCAGTTTCAGACAGGAAACCAATGAAAAACTGTTTTTT.

The chain combines TRBV18 with TRBJ2-7; possible D gene TRBD2, 5 bases. Germline V gives CDR1 KGHSH, CDR2 LQKENI. Trimming pared 4 bases from V and 0 bases from J, leaving 7 bases between. CDR3 length: 13 amino acids. This CDR3 is CASSQGSSYEQYF. CDR3 coding DNA: TGTGCCAGCTCACAAGGGAGCTCCTACGAGCAGTACTTC.

V and J are TRBV4-1 and TRBJ2-3; 7 bases line up with TRBD1. The CDR3 is 15 residues long. V gave up 0 bases and J gave up 2 bases; unmatched junction bases: 2. CDR1 and CDR2 (germline): MGHRA, YSYEKL. CDR3 sequence reads: CASSQDGTVTDTQYF. Here the CDR3 DNA reads TGCGCCAGCAGCCAAGATGGGACAGTCACAGATACGCAGTATTTT.

The rearrangement links TRBV7-2 to TRBJ1-2; D is possibly TRBD1 (6 bases). The CDR3 consists of 16 residues. V lost 1 base to trimming and J lost 3 bases, with 15 bases between them. Germline loops: CDR1 SGHTA, CDR2 FQGNSA. CDR3 DNA: TGTGCCAGCAGCTTAGAGGTGACGGGGGGCTACTATGGCTACACCTTC. Its translation: CASSLEVTGGYYGYTF.

The chain links TRBV24-1 to TRBJ1-5, with 7 bases matching TRBD1. CDR1 is KGHDR, CDR2 SFDVKD, per germline. The CDR3 length is 13 residues. Trimming took 2 bases from V and 6 from J; bases not matched to a gene: 0. CDR3 amino acids: CATSDSGGQPQHF. The DNA of the CDR3 is TGTGCCACCAGTGATTCAGGGGGTCAGCCCCAGCATTTT.

The J gene is TRBJ2-4, the V gene TRBV20-1; TRBD1 agrees at 10 bases. The CDR3 is made up of 11 amino acids. Trimming at V came to 7 bases and at J to 6 bases, leaving 0 bases not matched to a gene. Germline-derived CDR1 and CDR2 are DFQATT and SNEGSKA (reference sequence). CDR3 nucleotide sequence: TGCAGTGGGGACAGGGGAAACATTCAGTACTTC. Translation gives CSGDRGNIQYF.

This clone came up a few times. The chain has TRBV2 and TRBJ1-5; TRBD1 agrees at 8 bases. CDR3 size: 13 residues. Trimming removed 10 bases from V and 3 bases from J; junction bases left unmatched: 5. Germline CDR1 is SNHLY and CDR2 is FYNNEI. For the CDR3, the DNA is TGTGCCACCGCAGGGGGCTACAATCAGCCCCAGCATTTT. It is translated as CATAGGYNQPQHF.

This chain joins TRBV4-3 and TRBJ1-1, with 7 positions matching TRBD1. J was trimmed by 8 bases and V by 4 bases; bases with no gene match: 7. The CDR3 covers 13 residues. Germline-derived CDR1 and CDR2 are LGHNA and YSLEER. CDR3 region: CASSPNLDREAFF. Here the CDR3 DNA reads TGCGCCAGCAGCCCTAACCTGGACAGGGAAGCTTTCTTT.

The gene calls are TRBV10-1 and TRBJ2-7; D not resolved. This CDR3 is 14 amino acids long. Germline CDR1 is WNHNN and CDR2 is SYGVQD (reference sequence). V shed 9 bases and J shed 0 bases, with 15 bases lying between them. The CDR3 sequence: CARRSRKNSYEQYF. The CDR3 coding sequence is TGCGCCAGACGTTCTAGGAAGAACTCCTACGAGCAGTACTTC.